This is a list of T cell receptor beta chains from one sample in a study of technical replicates of blood from a few donors. The table came from immunoSEQ multiplex PCR; TCRdb's copy has only in-frame clones and leaves some out. The sample gives 15,000 to 20,000 clones, over 75% of which show up once; over 10% is in the top ten. The material sequenced was PBMCs. These receptor sequences come from a human donor in good health. Both conserved end residues are part of each CDR3. Fields, in order: CDR3 length, V gene, J gene, CDR3 protein.

len: 14
v_gene: TRBV10-1
j_gene: TRBJ1-2
CDR3aa: CASSEFRTGTVYTF

len: 17
v_gene: TRBV15
j_gene: TRBJ2-1
CDR3aa: CATSTQPGLAGWGEQFF

len: 14
v_gene: TRBV19
j_gene: TRBJ2-3
CDR3aa: CASRYRGLGDTQYF

len: 18
v_gene: TRBV2
j_gene: TRBJ1-5
CDR3aa: CASSETPLTGEGNQPQHF

len: 15
v_gene: TRBV19
j_gene: TRBJ2-2
CDR3aa: CASSIETGGTGELFF

len: 14
v_gene: TRBV7-9
j_gene: TRBJ2-7
CDR3aa: CASSLTGAAYEQYF

len: 16
v_gene: TRBV9
j_gene: TRBJ2-7
CDR3aa: CASSLRGGWGSYEQYF

len: 15
v_gene: TRBV6-5
j_gene: TRBJ2-5
CDR3aa: CASSYSNPRRETQYF

len: 17
v_gene: TRBV5-4
j_gene: TRBJ1-1
CDR3aa: CASSLVSGVMMNTEAFF

len: 17
v_gene: TRBV6-8
j_gene: TRBJ2-7
CDR3aa: CASKALAETAPVYEQYF

len: 14
v_gene: TRBV5-1
j_gene: TRBJ1-3
CDR3aa: CASSLDPGQNTIYF

len: 17
v_gene: TRBV7-6
j_gene: TRBJ2-1
CDR3aa: CASSPVAGKTGTSEQFF

len: 13
v_gene: TRBV7-3
j_gene: TRBJ1-1
CDR3aa: CASSLVRDTEAFF

len: 14
v_gene: TRBV7-8
j_gene: TRBJ1-2
CDR3aa: CASSHPGANYGYTF

len: 16
v_gene: TRBV7-2
j_gene: TRBJ2-3
CDR3aa: CASSPNLAGGPDTQYF

len: 13
v_gene: TRBV19
j_gene: TRBJ2-5
CDR3aa: CASSMGTQETQYF

len: 16
v_gene: TRBV9
j_gene: TRBJ1-1
CDR3aa: CASSVGWSRGDTEAFF

len: 16
v_gene: TRBV7-9
j_gene: TRBJ2-3
CDR3aa: CASSLAPTPSTDTQYF

len: 14
v_gene: TRBV25-1
j_gene: TRBJ2-1
CDR3aa: CASRGSGGPDEQFF

len: 15
v_gene: TRBV9
j_gene: TRBJ2-5
CDR3aa: CASSAALARFGTQYF

len: 14
v_gene: TRBV18
j_gene: TRBJ2-3
CDR3aa: CASSPTGAADTQYF

len: 16
v_gene: TRBV18
j_gene: TRBJ1-1
CDR3aa: CASSPGGGGSSTEAFF

len: 15
v_gene: TRBV10-2
j_gene: TRBJ2-5
CDR3aa: CASRTRDRGSETQYF

len: 14
v_gene: TRBV28
j_gene: TRBJ1-1
CDR3aa: CASSDDRYHTEAFF

len: 17
v_gene: TRBV7-9
j_gene: TRBJ1-4
CDR3aa: CASSLNLLQGEGEKLFF

len: 15
v_gene: TRBV5-6
j_gene: TRBJ1-1
CDR3aa: CASSWTGIGSTEAFF

len: 13
v_gene: TRBV30
j_gene: TRBJ2-7
CDR3aa: CAWSVGTLYEQYF

len: 13
v_gene: TRBV12-5
j_gene: TRBJ1-1
CDR3aa: CASGPNRGTEAFF

len: 14
v_gene: TRBV5-1
j_gene: TRBJ2-7
CDR3aa: CASSFSASSYEQYF

len: 15
v_gene: TRBV6-5
j_gene: TRBJ2-5
CDR3aa: CASSYGLNLKETQYF

len: 15
v_gene: TRBV6-1
j_gene: TRBJ2-7
CDR3aa: CASSELGQGSYEQYF

len: 16
v_gene: TRBV6-1
j_gene: TRBJ2-1
CDR3aa: CASSEFSLAGVFEQFF

len: 17
v_gene: TRBV11-2
j_gene: TRBJ2-3
CDR3aa: CASSLGGTSGSTDTQYF

len: 15
v_gene: TRBV10-1
j_gene: TRBJ1-1
CDR3aa: CASSPQTGGRTEAFF

len: 16
v_gene: TRBV7-3
j_gene: TRBJ2-2
CDR3aa: CASSFSGRASTGELFF

len: 16
v_gene: TRBV6-4
j_gene: TRBJ2-3
CDR3aa: CASSDGLAGGGDTQYF

len: 16
v_gene: TRBV11-2
j_gene: TRBJ2-7
CDR3aa: CASSLALDRAPYEQYF

len: 14
v_gene: TRBV5-1
j_gene: TRBJ1-4
CDR3aa: CASSLAQTNEKLFF

len: 17
v_gene: TRBV5-4
j_gene: TRBJ1-1
CDR3aa: CASSFMTGLRENTEAFF

len: 16
v_gene: TRBV6-4
j_gene: TRBJ2-3
CDR3aa: CASSDGAGGSTDTQYF

len: 14
v_gene: TRBV5-6
j_gene: TRBJ2-7
CDR3aa: CASTLMTGGYEQYF